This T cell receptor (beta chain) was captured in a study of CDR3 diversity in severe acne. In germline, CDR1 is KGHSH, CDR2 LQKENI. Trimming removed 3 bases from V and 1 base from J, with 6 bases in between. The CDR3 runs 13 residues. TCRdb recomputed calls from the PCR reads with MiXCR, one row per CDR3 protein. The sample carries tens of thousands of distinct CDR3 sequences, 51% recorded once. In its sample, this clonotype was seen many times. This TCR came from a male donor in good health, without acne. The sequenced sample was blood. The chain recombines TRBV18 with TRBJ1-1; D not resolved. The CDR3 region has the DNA TGTGCCAGCTCACCGGCGACGAACACTGAAGCTTTCTTT. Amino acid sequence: CASSPATNTEAFF. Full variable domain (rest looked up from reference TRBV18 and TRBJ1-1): NAGVMQNPRHLVRRRGQEARLRCSPMKGHSHVYWYRQLPEEGLKFMVYLQKENIIDESGMPKERFSAEFPKEGPSILRIQQVVRGDSAAYFCASSPATNTEAFFGQGTRLTVV.